The rows below give T cell receptor beta chains drawn from one sample of a study of blood T cells in healthy people across ages. TCRdb re-analysed the 5' RACE reads in MiXCR, keeping a single row per CDR3 protein. The sample shows just over 1 million distinct CDR3 sequences, less than 50% of them seen only once. The sequencing sample was made of blood. These receptors came from a woman in her fifties or sixties in good health. Each CDR3 is given with its conserved first and last residue. The D gene is left open where the match is weak. The size entry is marked missing in some rows and otherwise reads once, few, many or a size class.

CASSYPGSNQPQHF	TGTGCCAGCAGTTACCCAGGGAGCAATCAGCCCCAGCATTTT	.	TRBV6-6	.	TRBJ1-5
CSVRLAVYNEQFF	TGCAGCGTACGACTAGCGGTGTACAATGAGCAGTTCTTC	few	TRBV29-1	TRBD2	TRBJ2-1
CASSKEGSSYEQYF	TGTGCCAGCAGCAAGGAGGGGAGCTCCTACGAGCAGTACTTC	.	TRBV6-5	.	TRBJ2-7
CASSQEEGTGELFF	TGTGCCAGCAGCCAAGAGGAAGGCACCGGGGAGCTGTTTTTT	.	TRBV4-2	.	TRBJ2-2
CASRPQFGPQHF	TGTGCCAGCAGGCCCCAATTTGGGCCCCAGCATTTT	.	TRBV12-3/TRBV12-4	.	TRBJ1-5
CSARGIIDGNQPQHF	TGCAGTGCCCGAGGCATCATAGACGGCAATCAGCCCCAGCATTTT	few	TRBV20-1	.	TRBJ1-5
CASSLRLKGGSWDIQYF	TGTGCCAGCAGCTTAAGGTTAAAGGGCGGGAGTTGGGACATTCAGTACTTC	.	TRBV5-4	TRBD2	TRBJ2-4
CASSLGRREWNEQYF	TGCGCCAGCAGCTTAGGCCGGCGGGAGTGGAATGAGCAGTACTTC	once	TRBV5-1	TRBD2	TRBJ2-5
CSVGFGQGNEKLFF	TGCAGCGTTGGCTTCGGACAGGGCAATGAAAAACTGTTTTTT	.	TRBV29-1	TRBD1	TRBJ1-4
CASGYRGNNEQFF	TGTGCCAGCGGGTACAGGGGTAACAATGAGCAGTTCTTC	once	TRBV7-9	TRBD1	TRBJ2-1
CSVEDFASSGYYEQYF	TGCAGCGTTGAAGATTTTGCATCTAGCGGGTACTACGAGCAGTACTTC	.	TRBV29-1	TRBD2	TRBJ2-7
CASSSPGTPNRNEQFF	TGTGCCAGCAGTTCCCCCGGGACTCCGAATAGGAATGAGCAGTTCTTC	.	TRBV12-3/TRBV12-4	.	TRBJ2-1
CASSYSRPADGYTF	TGTGCCAGCAGTTACTCGAGGCCAGCCGATGGCTACACCTTC	few	TRBV6-5	.	TRBJ1-2
CASSYRTSTTYNEQFF	TGTGCCAGCAGTTACAGGACCTCAACTACCTACAATGAGCAGTTCTTC	.	TRBV6-5	.	TRBJ2-1
CASGLGGSKNEQFF	TGTGCCAGTGGCCTAGGCGGGAGCAAGAATGAGCAGTTCTTC	few	TRBV6-6	TRBD2	TRBJ2-1
CASSAQGGKNPYEQYF	TGTGCCAGCAGCGCCCAGGGGGGGAAGAACCCCTACGAGCAGTACTTC	few	TRBV12-3/TRBV12-4	.	TRBJ2-7
CASSQGAGPRNEQYF	TGTGCCAGCAGCCAAGGGGCAGGGCCGCGGAATGAGCAGTACTTC	.	TRBV3-1	.	TRBJ2-5
CASSLSDNQPQHF	TGTGCCAGCAGTTTATCGGACAACCAGCCCCAGCATTTT	once	TRBV12-3/TRBV12-4	.	TRBJ1-5
CASTRLLGEGGYTF	TGTGCCAGCACCCGCTTGCTGGGAGAAGGTGGCTACACCTTC	.	TRBV3-1	.	TRBJ1-2
CASSLDWGTYEQYF	TGCGCCAGCAGCTTGGATTGGGGGACCTACGAGCAGTACTTC	.	TRBV5-1	.	TRBJ2-7
CASSFGQHTETFF	TGTGCCAGCAGTTTCGGACAGCACACTGAAACTTTCTTT	.	TRBV6-5	.	TRBJ1-1
CAIQGTGVGETQYF	TGTGCCATCCAGGGGACGGGGGTAGGGGAGACCCAGTACTTC	few	TRBV28	.	TRBJ2-5
CSARDGAGGNQPQHF	TGCAGTGCTAGAGATGGGGCGGGGGGCAATCAGCCCCAGCATTTT	.	TRBV20-1	.	TRBJ1-5
CASSEGASFAVTQYF	TGTGCCAGCAGTGAGGGGGCTAGCTTTGCAGTTACGCAGTATTTT	.	TRBV6-5	TRBD1	TRBJ2-3
CASSEYLAASSYNEQFF	TGCGCCAGCAGTGAGTACCTAGCCGCTAGCTCCTACAATGAGCAGTTCTTC	.	TRBV10-1	.	TRBJ2-1
CASSTLVRETRYF	TGTGCCAGCAGTACCCTGGTCCGTGAGACCCGGTACTTC	.	TRBV6-5	.	TRBJ2-5
CAGRKGTSGSTDTQYF	TGTGCCGGCAGGAAAGGAACGAGCGGTTCCACAGATACGCAGTATTTT	.	TRBV4-2	.	TRBJ2-3
CASSPRQGARGYTF	TGTGCCAGCAGTCCGCGACAGGGGGCTCGTGGCTACACCTTC	.	TRBV28	TRBD1	TRBJ1-2
CASGRRLQTSYEQYF	TGTGCCAGCGGGCGGCGACTACAGACCTCCTACGAGCAGTACTTC	few	TRBV6-5	.	TRBJ2-7
CASSYSPPGNTIYF	TGTGCCAGCAGTTACTCCCCACCTGGAAACACCATATATTTT	.	TRBV6-6	.	TRBJ1-3
CASSEETSGEQYF	TGCGCCAGCAGTGAAGAGACGTCGGGAGAGCAGTACTTC	.	TRBV10-1	.	TRBJ2-7
CASSLASGQDYNEQFF	TGTGCCAGCAGCTTAGCGTCGGGACAGGACTACAATGAGCAGTTCTTC	.	TRBV7-2	TRBD1	TRBJ2-1
CASSPLARGPTDAQYF	TGTGCCAGCAGTCCTTTAGCCAGAGGGCCCACAGATGCGCAGTATTTT	.	TRBV12-3/TRBV12-4	.	TRBJ2-3
CASSPARHYLYEQYF	TGTGCCAGCAGCCCAGCGCGACACTACCTCTACGAGCAGTACTTC	.	TRBV5-5	.	TRBJ2-7
CASSFGRVETQYF	TGTGCCAGCAGTTTCGGGCGGGTGGAGACCCAGTACTTC	many	TRBV12-3/TRBV12-4	.	TRBJ2-5
CTIKPGLDSYEQYF	TGTACCATCAAGCCGGGACTAGACTCCTACGAGCAGTACTTC	.	TRBV10-3	TRBD2	TRBJ2-7
CASSLALATANEQYF	TGCGCCAGCAGCTTGGCGCTAGCAACGGCCAATGAGCAGTACTTC	.	TRBV5-1	.	TRBJ2-5
CSVGAGLASNTGELFF	TGCAGCGTTGGCGCTGGACTAGCTTCGAACACCGGGGAGCTGTTTTTT	.	TRBV29-1	TRBD2	TRBJ2-2
CAISVGIPYNSPLHF	TGTGCCATCAGTGTTGGGATCCCCTATAATTCACCCCTCCACTTT	.	TRBV10-3	.	TRBJ1-6
CASTTSGSGVQETQYF	TGTGCCAGCACCACTAGCGGGTCAGGTGTGCAAGAGACCCAGTACTTC	few	TRBV7-9	TRBD2	TRBJ2-5
CSVERGTSGRAYNEQFF	TGCAGCGTTGAACGTGGGACTAGCGGGAGGGCTTATAATGAGCAGTTCTTC	few	TRBV29-1	TRBD2	TRBJ2-1
CASSFQTSGIDIQYF	TGTGCCAGCAGCTTCCAGACTAGCGGGATTGACATTCAGTACTTC	.	TRBV11-2	TRBD2	TRBJ2-4
CASSFPRGAQFF	TGTGCCAGCAGCTTCCCGCGCGGTGCGCAGTTCTTC	.	TRBV7-3	.	TRBJ2-1